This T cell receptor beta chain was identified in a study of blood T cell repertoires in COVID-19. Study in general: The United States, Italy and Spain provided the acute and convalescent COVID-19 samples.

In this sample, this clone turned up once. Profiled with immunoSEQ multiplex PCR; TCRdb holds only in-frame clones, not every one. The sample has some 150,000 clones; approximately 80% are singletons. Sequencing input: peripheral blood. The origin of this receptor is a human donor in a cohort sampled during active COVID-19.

This chain's CDR3 is CASSVEGRGTYNEQFF. In DNA, the CDR3 is TGTGCCAGCAGCGTAGAGGGGCGGGGGACCTACAATGAGCAGTTCTTC. The chain is built from TRBV9 and TRBJ2-1; the match to TRBD2 covers 7 bases. The junction had 5 bases not matched to a gene; V was cut back by 0 bases and J by 2 bases. CDR3 size: 16 residues. CDR1 and CDR2 from the germline V gene are SGDLS and YYNGEE. Full variable domain (remainder filled in from reference TRBV9 and TRBJ2-1): DSGVTQTPKHLITATGQRVTLRCSPRSGDLSVYWYQQSLDQGLQFLIQYYNGEERAKGNILERFSAQQFPDLHSELNLSSLELGDSALYFCASSVEGRGTYNEQFFGPGTRLTVL.